In this sample, the clone carrying this T cell receptor beta chain turned up a few times. Its antigen remains unidentified. The sample is drawn from a study of CD8+ T cells in alopecia areata. Study-level background: Administration of oral tofacitinib to treated patients was at 5 to 10 mg twice daily. Treated patients received severity scores based on the percentage of scalp area affected.

Indicated treatment: oral pan-JAK inhibitor, 5-10 mg twice daily. V was shortened by 1 base and J by 8 bases, with 15 bases between the two germline ends. The CDR3 spans 14 residues. Germline-derived CDR1 and CDR2 are GTSNPN and SVGIG (reference sequence). The authors extracted RNA and reverse transcribed it into cDNA as the sequencing template. TCRdb keeps only in-frame clones here, not all; method: immunoSEQ multiplex PCR. This table holds some 100,000 clones, roughly two fifths found once. Study outcomes and limitations: Only one nonresponder was present, which leaves the link between baseline CD8+ expansion and response uncertain.

This chain links TRBV30 with TRBJ2-1, with D possibly matching TRBD1 (6 bases). This receptor was identified in a human donor with alopecia areata. The sequencing used CD8+ T cells sorted from blood, collected at week 24, from a patient treated with tofacitinib. Here the CDR3 DNA reads TGTGCCTGGAGTGGGGGGCAGGGGAGTGATGAGCAGTTCTTC. It translates to CAWSGGQGSDEQFF.